These 21 T cell receptor beta chains originate from one sample sequenced in a study of cytomegalovirus exposure and HLA in healthy donors. Researchers ran the PCR with 60 Vbeta and 13 Jbeta primers. The protocol was immunoSEQ multiplex PCR, while the TCRdb copy is restricted to in-frame clones and leaves out a portion. The listing records approximately 37,000 clones. The sample comprised PBMCs. Source of these receptors: a male donor in good health and CMV-seronegative.

This chain links TRBV5-1 with TRBJ2-2; TRBD1 is a possible D gene (6 bases). Germline V CDR1 and CDR2: SGHRS, YFSETQ. Trimming took 1 base from V and 2 from J, leaving 9 bases between them. This CDR3 comprises 15 residues. This chain's CDR3 is CASSLRTDNTGELFF. CDR3 coding DNA: TGCGCCAGCAGCTTGAGGACAGACAACACCGGGGAGCTGTTTTTT. The full variable domain, its missing parts supplied by reference TRBV5-1 and TRBJ2-2, is KAGVTQTPRYLIKTRGQQVTLSCSPISGHRSVSWYQQTPGQGLQFLFEYFSETQRNKGNFPGRFSGRQFSNSRSEMNVSTLELGDSALYLCASSLRTDNTGELFFGEGSRLTVL.

V gene TRBV19 combines with J gene TRBJ1-4; D remains ambiguous. Germline CDR1 reads LNHDA; CDR2 reads SQIVND (reference sequence). V lost 3 bases and J 3 bases, leaving 14 bases between the germline ends. The CDR3 spans 16 residues. CDR3 residues: CASSIIGRGANEKLFF. In DNA form, the CDR3 reads TGTGCCAGTAGTATCATCGGAAGAGGAGCTAATGAAAAACTGTTTTTT.

The genes are TRBV7-2 and TRBJ2-5, with TRBD2 as a possible D gene (6 bases). Germline V gene data show CDR1 as SGHTA and CDR2 as FQGNSA. This CDR3 is built from 14 residues. V gave up 7 bases and J gave up 3 bases, with 15 bases separating them. DNA for the CDR3: TGTGCCAGCACCTGGGGACTTGGGAAAGAGACCCAGTACTTC. Amino acid sequence: CASTWGLGKETQYF.

The V and J genes are TRBV7-9 and TRBJ2-7, with D perhaps TRBD1 (6 bases). Per germline, CDR1 SEHNR and CDR2 FQNEAQ (reference sequence). Trimming removed 4 bases at V and 3 bases at J, with 13 bases between. CDR3 length equals 14 residues. The CDR3 is CASSSQTGGYEQYF. Here the CDR3 DNA reads TGTGCCAGCAGCTCCCAGACAGGCGGCTACGAGCAGTACTTC.

V gene TRBV2 combines with J gene TRBJ1-2, with D maybe TRBD1 (6 bases). CDR1 and CDR2 from the germline V gene are SNHLY and FYNNEI. Deletions cut 5 bases from V and 2 bases from J, with 9 bases between. CDR3 length equals 13 residues. CDR3 region: CASSPGQNYGYTF. As DNA, the CDR3 is TGTGCCAGCAGTCCCGGACAGAACTATGGCTACACCTTC.

The rearrangement joins TRBV9 to TRBJ2-5, with D perhaps TRBD2 (6 bases). The J call is in doubt because the DNA end fits TRBJ2-7 better. CDR1 and CDR2 (germline): SGDLS, YYNGEE. This CDR3 spans 13 amino acids. CDR3 loop: CASSPRGLLEQYF. In DNA form, the CDR3 reads TGTGCCAGCAGCCCGCGGGGACTCCTCGAGCAGTACTTC.

The chain couples TRBV5-1 to TRBJ1-4, with D perhaps TRBD1 (6 bases). Deletions cut 0 bases from V and 8 bases from J, with 11 bases between. Germline V gene sequence: CDR1 SGHRS, CDR2 YFSETQ. CDR3 length equals 14 residues. CDR3 sequence reads: CASSLVQGNEKLFF. The CDR3 DNA sequence: TGCGCCAGCAGCTTGGTACAGGGTAACGAAAAACTGTTTTTT.

V usage is TRBV19 and J usage is TRBJ1-1; 7 nucleotides line up with TRBD1. J was trimmed by 1 base and V by 5 bases; bases with no gene match: 4. This CDR3 region has 14 residues. The germline V gene encodes CDR1 LNHDA and CDR2 SQIVND (reference sequence). The CDR3 region is CASSFGTENTEAFF. The CDR3 DNA reads as TGTGCCAGTAGTTTTGGGACAGAGAACACTGAAGCTTTCTTT.

The V gene is TRBV6-6, the J gene TRBJ1-6, with 10 bases lining up with TRBD1. Germline V CDR1 and CDR2: MNHNY, SVGAGI (reference sequence). The CDR3 runs to 14 residues. The ends lost 4 bases at V and 9 bases at J; junction bases unmatched: 3. CDR3 bases: TGTGCCAGCAGTTTCGGGACAGGGGCTTCACCCCTCCACTTT. This encodes CASSFGTGASPLHF.

This rearrangement joins TRBV25-1 to TRBJ1-4; no firm D call. Germline assignment: CDR1 MGHDK and CDR2 SYGVNS. The CDR3 has 15 residues. Trimming took off 1 base at V and 8 bases at J, with 14 bases between the two ends. The CDR3 loop is CASSELAIRGEKLFF. In DNA form, the CDR3 reads TGTGCCAGCAGTGAATTGGCTATCCGGGGAGAAAAACTGTTTTTT.

The chain employs TRBV7-2 and TRBJ1-5; D is perhaps TRBD1 (5 bases). Trimming removed 2 bases from V and 4 bases from J, with 9 bases in between. In germline, CDR1 is SGHTA, CDR2 FQGNSA. This CDR3 spans 14 amino acids. Here the CDR3 reads CASSLRGPNQPQHF. In nucleotides, the CDR3 is TGTGCCAGCAGCTTAAGGGGCCCAAATCAGCCCCAGCATTTT.

The V gene is TRBV5-1, the J gene TRBJ1-5, with 7 nucleotides matching TRBD1. The V and J ends lost 4 bases and 3 bases, in that order; junction bases with no gene match: 7. CDR3 size: 15 residues. Germline V gives CDR1 SGHRS, CDR2 YFSETQ. The CDR3 spells CASSLGTAYNQPQHF. The CDR3 nucleotides are TGCGCCAGCAGCCTAGGGACAGCGTACAATCAGCCCCAGCATTTT.

The CDR3 here is CAISESAGFSGNTIYF. CDR3 DNA: TGTGCCATCAGTGAGTCGGCCGGGTTCTCTGGAAACACCATATATTTT. This chain uses TRBV10-3 with TRBJ1-3; no definite D call. Trimming shortened V by 0 bases and J by 0 bases, and 9 bases separated the two germline ends. Germline V gene data show CDR1 as ENHRY and CDR2 as SYGVKD. The CDR3 contains 16 residues.

The chain is built from TRBV7-8 and TRBJ2-1; 8 bases fit TRBD2. J gave up 0 bases and V 8 bases, and 6 bases lay outside the gene matches. The germline gives CDR1 SGHVS, CDR2 FQNEAQ. The CDR3 is 15 amino acids. The CDR3 sequence: CASGTGTSSYNEQFF. CDR3 sequence (DNA): TGTGCCAGCGGAACGGGGACTAGCTCCTACAATGAGCAGTTCTTC.

The chain combines TRBV5-1 with TRBJ1-6; a possible D gene is TRBD1 (5 bases). Germline V gives CDR1 SGHRS, CDR2 YFSETQ. The V end lost 0 bases, the J end lost 11 bases, and 15 bases lay between the germline ends. The CDR3 spans 15 residues. As DNA, the CDR3 is TGCGCCAGCAGCTTGGTAGTGACAGAAGGCGCACCCCTCCACTTT. Translation: CASSLVVTEGAPLHF.

The chain combines TRBV6-5 with TRBJ1-1; 9 nucleotides line up with TRBD1. The CDR3 is 16 amino acids. Germline V gene sequence: CDR1 MNHEY, CDR2 SVGAGI. J gave up 0 bases and V 2 bases, and 4 bases lay outside the gene matches. CDR3 residues: CASSYGGTGMNTEAFF. In nucleotides, the CDR3 is TGTGCCAGCAGTTACGGGGGGACAGGGATGAACACTGAAGCTTTCTTT.

This chain joins TRBV6-4 and TRBJ2-3; no reliable D call. Trimming shortened V by 3 bases and J by 0 bases, and 7 bases separated the two germline ends. This CDR3 region has 14 residues. Germline V gives CDR1 MRHNA, CDR2 SNTAGT. The CDR3 region is CASSEAPSTDTQYF. The CDR3 coding sequence is TGTGCCAGCAGTGAGGCACCTAGCACAGATACGCAGTATTTT.

The rearrangement joins TRBV6-5 to TRBJ1-3; tentatively, D is TRBD1 (5 bases). The V end lost 7 bases, the J end lost 0 bases, and 10 bases lay between the germline ends. This CDR3 has 14 amino acids. Germline V gene data show CDR1 as MNHEY and CDR2 as SVGAGI. For the CDR3, the DNA is TGTGCCAGCAAGAGTGACAGCTCTGGAAACACCATATATTTT. Translating gives CASKSDSSGNTIYF.

The V gene is TRBV6-1, the J gene TRBJ2-7; D gene ambiguous. Germline loops: CDR1 MNHNS, CDR2 SASEGT. The CDR3 contains 15 residues. Deletions cut 2 bases from V and 1 base from J, with 12 bases between. CDR3 loop: CASSESPSRSYEQYF. CDR3 nucleotide sequence: TGTGCCAGCAGTGAATCCCCCTCTCGGTCCTACGAGCAGTACTTC.

V usage is TRBV2 and J usage is TRBJ1-5; D gene ambiguous. V was clipped by 0 bases and J by 7 bases, with 13 bases between them. Germline CDR1 reads SNHLY; CDR2 reads FYNNEI. CDR3 size: 15 residues. The CDR3 sequence is CASSEADSSRQPQHF. The CDR3, as DNA: TGTGCCAGCAGTGAAGCAGACTCCTCAAGGCAGCCCCAGCATTTT.

The chain is built from TRBV27 and TRBJ2-7, with D possibly matching TRBD1 (5 bases). Germline V gene data show CDR1 as MNHEY and CDR2 as SMNVEV (reference sequence). Trimming took off 3 bases at V and 3 bases at J, with 15 bases between the two ends. This CDR3 is built from 15 residues. CDR3 amino acids: CASSFLAGSRYEQYF. The CDR3 nucleotides read TGTGCCAGCAGTTTTCTCGCAGGGTCGCGCTACGAGCAGTACTTC.